This TCR beta chain was sequenced for a study of shared clonotypes between healthy human individuals. Study-wide points: Clonotypes not shared had lower generation probabilities than those common to all four donors.

Concerning this clone itself: Its antigen remains unidentified.

Every subset's genomic DNA went evenly onto several immunoSEQ plates. Only in-frame clones appear in the TCRdb table, and some are missing; sequencing was by immunoSEQ multiplex PCR. The data show about 2.4 million clones, 93% seen once. The CDR3 runs to 14 residues. Trimming took off 4 bases at V and 0 bases at J, with 10 bases between the two ends. The V gene's germline CDR1 is SNHLY and CDR2 FYNNEI. Splitting of CD4+ cells produced CD45RA+ naive and CD45RA-negative memory subsets. The chain carries TRBV2 and TRBJ2-7; D perhaps matches TRBD2 (5 bases). The specimen was naive CD4+ T cells from PBMCs. Subset given: CD45RA+ positively selected. The origin of this receptor is a man aged 18 to 29 in good health. Some clones in this sample may be carry-over from other donors' samples. Here the CDR3 reads CASSGSGSSYEQYF. The CDR3 DNA sequence: TGTGCCAGCAGTGGAAGCGGTAGCTCCTACGAGCAGTACTTC. The full variable domain, with the rest looked up from reference TRBV2 and TRBJ2-7, is EPEVTQTPSHQVTQMGQEVILRCVPISNHLYFYWYRQILGQKVEFLVSFYNNEISEKSEIFDDQFSVERPDGSNFTLKIRSTKLEDSAMYFCASSGSGSSYEQYFGPGTRLTVT.